The rows below give T cell receptor beta chains drawn from one sample of a study of blood T cells in healthy people across ages. Using its own MiXCR run on the 5' RACE reads, TCRdb lists one record per CDR3 protein. Counted here are around 1.1 million distinct CDR3 sequences, about two fifths occurring once; the ten biggest clones make up approximately 14%. Sequencing was carried out using blood. The receptors derive from a man younger than 35 in good health. CDR3s include the opening cysteine and the closing phenylalanine or tryptophan. The order of the fields is V gene, J gene, D gene, CDR3 length, clone size, CDR3 protein, CDR3 DNA. D genes are given only for firm matches. Expanded clones get a size class; other rows say once, few or many, or leave the size out.

TRBV6-2/TRBV6-3	TRBJ1-2	.	15	.	CASSPYDRANYGYTF	TGTGCCAGCAGCCCCTACGACAGAGCTAACTATGGCTACACCTTC
TRBV20-1	TRBJ2-3	TRBD2	16	.	CSARTSGVSSTDTQYF	TGCAGTGCTAGGACTAGCGGGGTTTCTAGCACAGATACGCAGTATTTT
TRBV12-3/TRBV12-4	TRBJ1-1	.	13	.	CASSDRINTEAFF	TGTGCCAGCAGTGACAGGATTAACACTGAAGCTTTCTTT
TRBV18	TRBJ2-7	.	13	.	CASSPQGWNVQYF	TGTGCCAGCTCACCACAGGGTTGGAACGTTCAGTACTTC
TRBV4-1	TRBJ1-2	TRBD1	15	.	CASSQGGQGVGGYTF	TGCGCCAGCAGCCAAGGCGGACAGGGGGTTGGTGGCTACACCTTC
TRBV11-2	TRBJ2-1	TRBD2	21	.	CASSLGLWSSGGAGAYNEQFF	TGTGCCAGCAGCTTAGGTCTTTGGAGTAGCGGGGGGGCCGGGGCCTACAATGAGCAGTTCTTC
TRBV29-1	TRBJ1-2	.	11	.	CSGVQNYGYTF	TGCAGCGGTGTACAAAACTATGGCTACACCTTC
TRBV20-1	TRBJ2-3	TRBD1	15	once	CSARDRRGRTDTQYF	TGCAGTGCTAGAGATAGAAGGGGGCGCACAGATACGCAGTATTTT
TRBV5-1	TRBJ1-1	.	15	.	CASSFSGVVNTEAFF	TGCGCCAGCAGCTTTTCAGGGGTGGTCAACACTGAAGCTTTCTTT
TRBV20-1	TRBJ1-2	.	15	.	CSTSQGTMSNYGYTF	TGCAGTACTAGCCAGGGGACTATGTCTAACTATGGCTACACCTTC
TRBV20-1	TRBJ1-5	TRBD1	14	few	CSAIIRQGDQPQHF	TGCAGTGCTATAATTCGACAGGGGGATCAGCCCCAGCATTTT
TRBV9	TRBJ1-5	.	16	.	CASSTTPAVRDQPQHF	TGTGCCAGCAGCACCACCCCTGCCGTGCGGGATCAGCCCCAGCATTTT
TRBV7-2	TRBJ1-2	.	14	.	CASSLSSQGEIYTF	TGTGCCAGCAGCTTAAGTAGCCAGGGCGAAATCTACACCTTC
TRBV27	TRBJ2-2	.	14	.	CASRENSNTGEPFF	TGTGCCAGCAGGGAAAACAGTAACACCGGGGAGCCGTTTTTT
TRBV27	TRBJ1-4	.	18	.	CASSLKGPGARTNEKLLF	TGTGCCAGCAGTTTAAAGGGCCCAGGGGCGAGGACTAATGAAAAACTGCTTTTT
TRBV4-1	TRBJ1-1	TRBD1	14	few	CASIPQGPGTEAFF	TGCGCCAGCATCCCACAGGGGCCGGGGACTGAAGCTTTCTTT
TRBV25-1	TRBJ2-1	.	11	few	CASRVRDEQFF	TGTGCCAGCAGGGTCAGGGATGAGCAGTTCTTC
TRBV15	TRBJ2-2	.	16	.	CATNRDIRTGTGELFF	TGTGCCACCAACAGAGATATACGGACGGGCACCGGGGAGCTGTTTTTT
TRBV20-1	TRBJ1-5	.	17	.	CSALVREGILRHQPQHF	TGCAGTGCGTTAGTCCGGGAGGGAATACTAAGGCATCAGCCCCAGCATTTT
TRBV7-2	TRBJ1-2	.	13	.	CASRNEQIYGYTF	TGTGCCAGCAGAAACGAGCAGATTTATGGCTACACCTTC
TRBV30	TRBJ1-2	.	11	few	CAWSAESGYTF	TGTGCCTGGAGTGCAGAGAGTGGCTACACCTTC
TRBV7-2	TRBJ1-2	.	14	.	CASSREEGVYGYTF	TGTGCCAGCAGCCGGGAGGAGGGGGTATATGGCTACACCTTC
TRBV6-1	TRBJ2-3	TRBD2	16	.	CASSVERGGGTDTQYF	TGTGCCAGCAGTGTCGAGCGGGGGGGCGGCACAGATACGCAGTATTTT
TRBV12-3/TRBV12-4	TRBJ2-1	.	16	few	CASSPPRRGGYNEQFF	TGTGCCAGCAGTCCCCCCCGCAGGGGCGGTTACAATGAGCAGTTCTTC
TRBV20-1	TRBJ2-1	TRBD2	16	.	CSARMLLAGGYNEQFF	TGCAGTGCTAGAATGCTACTAGCGGGGGGCTACAATGAGCAGTTCTTC
TRBV6-5	TRBJ2-3	TRBD2	17	.	CASSSNAGVGGADTQYF	TGTGCCAGCAGTTCCAACGCGGGGGTTGGAGGGGCAGATACGCAGTATTTT
TRBV7-2	TRBJ2-7	.	14	.	CASTTYGEAYEQYF	TGTGCCAGCACTACTTATGGGGAGGCCTACGAGCAGTACTTC
TRBV12-3/TRBV12-4	TRBJ2-5	TRBD2	16	few	CASSLGIGGREETQYF	TGTGCCAGCAGTTTAGGGATTGGGGGGAGGGAAGAGACCCAGTACTTC
TRBV9	TRBJ2-3	TRBD2	16	few	CASSVLAVTQGDTQYF	TGTGCCAGCAGCGTCCTAGCGGTGACCCAGGGAGATACGCAGTATTTT